Listed below are T cell receptor beta chains from one sample, sequenced in a study of blood T cells in healthy people across ages. TCRdb used MiXCR to reprocess the 5' RACE reads, holding one entry per CDR3 protein. The sample carries about 400,000 distinct CDR3 sequences, more than 45% recorded once. The material sequenced was blood. Receptors were obtained from a man aged 60 to 75 in good health. The CDR3 runs from the conserved cysteine through the conserved F or W. The D gene is left open where the match is weak. Clone sizes are given selectively: once, few, many, or a class where the clone is expanded.

DNA | CDR3 | V | size | D | J
TGTGCCAGCAGCGTAGCGGGGAAATGGACAGATACGCAGTATTTT | CASSVAGKWTDTQYF | TRBV9 | - | - | TRBJ2-3
TGTGCCAGCTCACCACTGGGGACTAGCGGGCTCTCCTACGAGCAGTACTTC | CASSPLGTSGLSYEQYF | TRBV18 | - | TRBD2 | TRBJ2-7
TGTGCCAGCAGTTTAGTACTATCCAATGAGCAGTTCTTC | CASSLVLSNEQFF | TRBV27 | few | - | TRBJ2-1
TGCGCCAGCAGCTTGGACCCCCAAGGGTGGAGCACAGATACGCAGTATTTT | CASSLDPQGWSTDTQYF | TRBV5-1 | - | - | TRBJ2-3
TGCAGTGCTAGCACGGGAGCCATCTACAATGAGCAGTTCTTC | CSASTGAIYNEQFF | TRBV20-1 | - | - | TRBJ2-1
TGTGCCTGGAGTGTACGCCTGGCAGCAGAGACCCAGTACTTC | CAWSVRLAAETQYF | TRBV30 | once | - | TRBJ2-5
TGTGCCAGCACCCCCGACAGAAACCAAGGGACCCAGTACTTC | CASTPDRNQGTQYF | TRBV12-3/TRBV12-4 | - | - | TRBJ2-5
TGTGCCAGCAGTTTATGGGGGACGCCCAGGCCCGGCCAAGAGACCCAGTACTTC | CASSLWGTPRPGQETQYF | TRBV28 | few | - | TRBJ2-5
TGTGCCAGCAGTGTGATAAGCTCCTACGAGCAGTACTTC | CASSVISSYEQYF | TRBV28 | once | - | TRBJ2-7
TGTGCCATCAGTGTGACTAGCGGGACGCGCGAGCAGTACTTC | CAISVTSGTREQYF | TRBV10-3 | - | TRBD2 | TRBJ2-7
TGTGCCAGCAGCTTAACCGGGACTAGCTTCACCGGGGAGCTGTTTTTT | CASSLTGTSFTGELFF | TRBV7-2 | few | TRBD2 | TRBJ2-2
TGTGCCAGCAGCTTAACTCCCTCCGACACTGAAGCTTTCTTT | CASSLTPSDTEAFF | TRBV7-2 | - | - | TRBJ1-1
TGTGCCAGCACCCCAGGGGCAGTCCGCCGAGCTTTCTTT | CASTPGAVRRAFF | TRBV6-2/TRBV6-3 | once | - | TRBJ1-1
TGCAGCGTTACGAGGTCTGGGCGCTATGGCTACACCTTC | CSVTRSGRYGYTF | TRBV29-1 | - | - | TRBJ1-2
TGTGCCAGCAGTTTAAGCGGGGCCGTCGGGGAGCAGTACTTC | CASSLSGAVGEQYF | TRBV27 | - | TRBD2 | TRBJ2-4
TGCGCCAGCAGCTCCGGGACTAGACCTCAGGAGACCCAGTACTTC | CASSSGTRPQETQYF | TRBV5-1 | - | TRBD2 | TRBJ2-5
TGCAGTGCTAGAGATCCCACTAGCGGGAGGGCCAACGAGCAGTACTTC | CSARDPTSGRANEQYF | TRBV20-1 | once | TRBD2 | TRBJ2-7
TGTGCCAGCAGCGACCGGTGGACAGGGGGTAATTCACCCCTCCACTTT | CASSDRWTGGNSPLHF | TRBV3-1 | once | TRBD1 | TRBJ1-6
TGTGCCTCGGGTAAAAGCGGGAGTTACGAGACCCAGTACTTC | CASGKSGSYETQYF | TRBV30 | - | TRBD2 | TRBJ2-5
TGTGCCATCAAAAGAAGACAGGGGGGAAACAATGAGCAGTTCTTC | CAIKRRQGGNNEQFF | TRBV12-3/TRBV12-4 | few | TRBD1 | TRBJ2-1
TGCAGCGTTTCCCGGGGGCTGGAGCAGTACTTC | CSVSRGLEQYF | TRBV29-1 | few | - | TRBJ2-7
TGTGCCAGCAGCCAGACTAGCGGACACTACGAGCAGTACTTC | CASSQTSGHYEQYF | TRBV28 | many | TRBD2 | TRBJ2-7
TGCAGTGCTAGAGAACTAGCGGGAGGGATGGAAGTGGGCGAGCAGTACTTC | CSARELAGGMEVGEQYF | TRBV20-1 | - | TRBD2 | TRBJ2-7
TGCGCCAGCAGCCCGGGACAGGGAACCACAGATACGCAGTATTTT | CASSPGQGTTDTQYF | TRBV5-1 | - | TRBD1 | TRBJ2-3
TGCAGTGCTAGCCGACCGGGACAGGGCAATCAGCCCCAGCATTTT | CSASRPGQGNQPQHF | TRBV20-1 | - | TRBD1 | TRBJ1-5
TGTGCCAGCAGCTTAGGAGGGGACAGCTATAGCAATCAGCCCCAGCATTTT | CASSLGGDSYSNQPQHF | TRBV7-2 | - | TRBD1 | TRBJ1-5
TGCAGTGCTAGAGGCGGGGCCTACAATGAGCAGTTCTTC | CSARGGAYNEQFF | TRBV20-1 | few | - | TRBJ2-1
TGCAGTGCTAGTCAAGGGCGGGGCTATGGCTACACCTTC | CSASQGRGYGYTF | TRBV20-1 | many | - | TRBJ1-2
TGTGTCTGGAGTGTCGGACACAACACTGAAGCTTTCTTT | CVWSVGHNTEAFF | TRBV30 | - | - | TRBJ1-1
TGTGCCAGCAGCGTAGGGGTACTAGGGGCAGATACGCAGTATTTT | CASSVGVLGADTQYF | TRBV9 | - | - | TRBJ2-3
TGTGCCAGCATCCCGGACGTGGGGAACATTCAGTACTTC | CASIPDVGNIQYF | TRBV28 | - | - | TRBJ2-4
TGTGCCAGCAGCCATCGTGGGACGGGAAACTATGGCTACACCTTC | CASSHRGTGNYGYTF | TRBV3-1 | - | - | TRBJ1-2
TGCAGTGCTAGAGATAGGCGGGGGGGGACGCATACGCAGTATTTT | CSARDRRGGTHTQYF | TRBV20-1 | - | TRBD2 | TRBJ2-3
TGCAGTGCTAGGGCCAACCTTTACAATGAGCAGTTCTTC | CSARANLYNEQFF | TRBV20-1 | - | - | TRBJ2-1
TGTGCCAGCAGGGGACAGGGGGCGACCACCGGGGAGCTGTTTTTT | CASRGQGATTGELFF | TRBV28 | few | TRBD1 | TRBJ2-2
TGTGCCAGCAGTCGGGGACAGGGGCCCCCCTACGAGCAGTACTTC | CASSRGQGPPYEQYF | TRBV28 | - | TRBD1 | TRBJ2-7
TGTGCCAGTAGTCCAGGGGACAGCCCTACTTTCCATCAGCCCCAGCATTTT | CASSPGDSPTFHQPQHF | TRBV19 | - | TRBD1 | TRBJ1-5
TGCAGTGCTAGAGATCTGGAACTTAACTATGGCTACACCTTC | CSARDLELNYGYTF | TRBV20-1 | few | - | TRBJ1-2